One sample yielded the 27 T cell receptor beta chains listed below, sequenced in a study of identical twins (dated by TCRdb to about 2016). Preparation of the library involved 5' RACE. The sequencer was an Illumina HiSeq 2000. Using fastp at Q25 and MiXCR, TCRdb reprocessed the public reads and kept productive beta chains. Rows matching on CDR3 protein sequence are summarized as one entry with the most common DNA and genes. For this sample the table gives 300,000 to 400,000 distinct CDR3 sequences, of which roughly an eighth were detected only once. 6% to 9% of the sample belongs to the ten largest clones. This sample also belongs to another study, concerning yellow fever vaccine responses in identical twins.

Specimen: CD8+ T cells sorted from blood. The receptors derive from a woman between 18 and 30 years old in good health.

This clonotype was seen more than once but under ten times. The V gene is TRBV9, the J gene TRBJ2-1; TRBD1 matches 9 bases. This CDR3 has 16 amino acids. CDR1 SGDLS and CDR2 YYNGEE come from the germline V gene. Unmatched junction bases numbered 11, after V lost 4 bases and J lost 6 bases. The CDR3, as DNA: TGTGCCAGCAGCCTAAACCGGGACAGGGCATCCAATGAGCAGTTCTTC. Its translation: CASSLNRDRASNEQFF.

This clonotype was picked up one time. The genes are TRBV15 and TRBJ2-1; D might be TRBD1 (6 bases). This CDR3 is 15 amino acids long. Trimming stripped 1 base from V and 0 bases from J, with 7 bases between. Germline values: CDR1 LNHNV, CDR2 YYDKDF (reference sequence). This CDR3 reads CATSRGQVSYNEQFF. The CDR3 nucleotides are TGTGCCACCAGCAGAGGACAGGTCTCCTACAATGAGCAGTTCTTC.

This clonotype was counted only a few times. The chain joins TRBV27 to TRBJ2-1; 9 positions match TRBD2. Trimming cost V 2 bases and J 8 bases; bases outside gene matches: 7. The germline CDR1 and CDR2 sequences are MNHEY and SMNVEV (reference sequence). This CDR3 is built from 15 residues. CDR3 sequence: CASSLGGRALDEQFF. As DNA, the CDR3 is TGTGCCAGCAGTTTAGGCGGGAGGGCCCTCGATGAGCAGTTCTTC.

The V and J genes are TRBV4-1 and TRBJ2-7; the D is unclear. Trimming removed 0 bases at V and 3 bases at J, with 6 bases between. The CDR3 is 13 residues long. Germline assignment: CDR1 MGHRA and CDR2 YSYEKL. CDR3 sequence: CASSQDQGYEQYV. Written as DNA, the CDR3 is TGCGCCAGCAGCCAAGATCAAGGCTACGAGCAGTACGTC.

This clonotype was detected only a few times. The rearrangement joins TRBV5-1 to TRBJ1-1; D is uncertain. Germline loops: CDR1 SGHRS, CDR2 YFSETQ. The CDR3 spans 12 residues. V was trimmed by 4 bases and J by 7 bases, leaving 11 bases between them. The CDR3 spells CASSPEGLEAFF. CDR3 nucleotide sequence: TGCGCCAGCAGCCCGGAAGGACTTGAAGCTTTCTTT.

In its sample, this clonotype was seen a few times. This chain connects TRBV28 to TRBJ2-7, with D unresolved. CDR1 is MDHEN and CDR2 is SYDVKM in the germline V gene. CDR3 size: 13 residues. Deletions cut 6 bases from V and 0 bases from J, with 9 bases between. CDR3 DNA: TGTGCCAGCAGACCTCATGACTCCTACGAGCAGTACGTC. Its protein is CASRPHDSYEQYV.

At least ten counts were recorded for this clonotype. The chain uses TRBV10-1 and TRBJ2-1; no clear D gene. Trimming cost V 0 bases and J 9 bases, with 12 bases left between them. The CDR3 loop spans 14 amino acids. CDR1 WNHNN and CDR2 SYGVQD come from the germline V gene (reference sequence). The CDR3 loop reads CASSESPESSEQFF. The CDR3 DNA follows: TGCGCCAGCAGTGAGTCCCCGGAATCATCTGAGCAGTTCTTC.

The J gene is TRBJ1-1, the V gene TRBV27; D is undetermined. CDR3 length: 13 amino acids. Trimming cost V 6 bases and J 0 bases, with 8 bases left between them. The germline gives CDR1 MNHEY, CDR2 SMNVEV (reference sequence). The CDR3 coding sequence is TGTGCCAGCAGGGAGGCAGTGAACACTGAAGCTTTCTTT. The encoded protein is CASREAVNTEAFF.

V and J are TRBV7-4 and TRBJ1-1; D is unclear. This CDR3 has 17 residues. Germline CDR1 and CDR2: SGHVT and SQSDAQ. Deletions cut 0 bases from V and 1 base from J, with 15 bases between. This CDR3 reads CASSLASETRKNTEAFF. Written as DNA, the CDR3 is TGTGCCAGCAGCTTAGCGTCCGAGACACGGAAGAACACTGAAGCTTTCTTT.

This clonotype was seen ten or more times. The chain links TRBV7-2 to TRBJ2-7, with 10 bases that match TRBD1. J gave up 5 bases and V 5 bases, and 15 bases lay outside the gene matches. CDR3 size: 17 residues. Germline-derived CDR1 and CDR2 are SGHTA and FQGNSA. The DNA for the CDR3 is TGTGCCAGCAGCCAACTCTCACAAAGGACAGGGGGAAACGAGCAGTACTTC. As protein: CASSQLSQRTGGNEQYF.

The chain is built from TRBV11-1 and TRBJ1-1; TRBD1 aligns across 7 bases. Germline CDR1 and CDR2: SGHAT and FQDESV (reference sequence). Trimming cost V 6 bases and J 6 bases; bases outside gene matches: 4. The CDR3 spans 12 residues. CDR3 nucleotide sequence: TGTGCCAGCAGTTCTACAGGGGCTGAAGCTTTCTTT. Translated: CASSSTGAEAFF.

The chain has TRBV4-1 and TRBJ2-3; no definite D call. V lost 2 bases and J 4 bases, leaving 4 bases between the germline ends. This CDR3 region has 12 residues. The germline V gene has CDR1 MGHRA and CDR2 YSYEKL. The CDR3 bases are TGCGCCAGCAGCCAATATGCAGATACGCAGTATTTT. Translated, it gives CASSQYADTQYF.

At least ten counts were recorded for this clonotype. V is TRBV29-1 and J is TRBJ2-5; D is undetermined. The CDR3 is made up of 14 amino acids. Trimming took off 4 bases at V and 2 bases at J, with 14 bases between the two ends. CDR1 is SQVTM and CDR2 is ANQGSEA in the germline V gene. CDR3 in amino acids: CSVVVPLEQETQYF. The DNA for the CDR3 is TGCAGCGTTGTCGTCCCCTTGGAACAAGAGACCCAGTACTTC.

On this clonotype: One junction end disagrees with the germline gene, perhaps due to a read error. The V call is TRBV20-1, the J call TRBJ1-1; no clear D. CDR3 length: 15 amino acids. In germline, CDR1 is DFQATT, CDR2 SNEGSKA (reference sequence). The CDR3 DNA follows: TGCTGTGCTAGAAAAACGGGTCTGGGGAACACTGAAGCTTTCTTT. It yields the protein CCARKTGLGNTEAFF.

The CDR3 DNA reads TGTGCCAGCAGTTTATTGACTAGCGGGGGGGCCACAGATACGCAGTATTTT. Its translation is CASSLLTSGGATDTQYF. V gene TRBV27 combines with J gene TRBJ2-3; 14 bases fit TRBD2. This CDR3 comprises 17 residues. Germline V gene sequence: CDR1 MNHEY, CDR2 SMNVEV (reference sequence). With 1 base clipped from V and 2 bases from J, the junction kept 2 bases outside the gene matches.

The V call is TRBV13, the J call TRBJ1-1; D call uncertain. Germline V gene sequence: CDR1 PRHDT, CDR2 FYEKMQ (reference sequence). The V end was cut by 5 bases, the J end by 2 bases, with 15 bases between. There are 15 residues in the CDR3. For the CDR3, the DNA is TGTGCCAGCAGCCCCCAAGGCCTAGCCAACACTGAAGCTTTCTTT. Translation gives CASSPQGLANTEAFF.

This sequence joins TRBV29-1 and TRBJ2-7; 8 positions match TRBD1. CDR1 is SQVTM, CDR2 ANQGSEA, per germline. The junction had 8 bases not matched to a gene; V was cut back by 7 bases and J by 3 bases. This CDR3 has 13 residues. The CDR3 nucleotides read TGCAGCGGGTGGGACAGGACAAACTACGAGCAGTACTTC. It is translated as CSGWDRTNYEQYF.

Written as DNA, the CDR3 is TGTGCCAGCGCGGACAGGGGCGATGAGCAGTTCTTC. Translated: CASADRGDEQFF. The chain links TRBV3-1 to TRBJ2-1; 9 nucleotides agree with TRBD1. The V gene end was trimmed by 8 bases and the J gene end by 8 bases; junction bases not matched to a gene: 4. The CDR3 is 12 amino acids. Germline CDR1 reads LGHDT; CDR2 reads YNNKEL (reference sequence).

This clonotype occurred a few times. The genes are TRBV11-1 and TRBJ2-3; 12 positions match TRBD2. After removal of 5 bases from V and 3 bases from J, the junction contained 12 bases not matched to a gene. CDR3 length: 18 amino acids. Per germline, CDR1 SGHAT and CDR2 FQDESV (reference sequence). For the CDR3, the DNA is TGTGCCAGCAGCCACACCCCCCAAACTAGCGGGAGGACAGATACGCAGTATTTT. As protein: CASSHTPQTSGRTDTQYF.

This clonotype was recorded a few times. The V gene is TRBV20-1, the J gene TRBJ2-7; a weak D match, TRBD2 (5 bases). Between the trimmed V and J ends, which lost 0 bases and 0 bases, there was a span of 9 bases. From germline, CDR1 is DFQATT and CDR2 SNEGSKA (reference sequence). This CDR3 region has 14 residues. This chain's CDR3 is CSARDEGYSYEQYF. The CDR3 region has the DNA TGCAGTGCTAGAGATGAGGGATACTCCTACGAGCAGTACTTC.

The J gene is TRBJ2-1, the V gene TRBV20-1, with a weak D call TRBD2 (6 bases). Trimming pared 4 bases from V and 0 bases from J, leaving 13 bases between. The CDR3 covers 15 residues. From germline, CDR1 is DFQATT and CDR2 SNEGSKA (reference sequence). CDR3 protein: CSAKLAASSYNEQFF. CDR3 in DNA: TGCAGTGCTAAACTAGCCGCAAGCTCCTACAATGAGCAGTTCTTC.

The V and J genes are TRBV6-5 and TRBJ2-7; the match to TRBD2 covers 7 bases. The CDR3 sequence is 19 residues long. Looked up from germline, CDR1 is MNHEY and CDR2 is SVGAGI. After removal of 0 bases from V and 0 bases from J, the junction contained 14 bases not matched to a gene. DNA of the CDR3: TGTGCCAGCAGTTACTCGTACTTCCAGCGGGGTTACAGCTCCTACGAGCAGTACTTC. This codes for CASSYSYFQRGYSSYEQYF.

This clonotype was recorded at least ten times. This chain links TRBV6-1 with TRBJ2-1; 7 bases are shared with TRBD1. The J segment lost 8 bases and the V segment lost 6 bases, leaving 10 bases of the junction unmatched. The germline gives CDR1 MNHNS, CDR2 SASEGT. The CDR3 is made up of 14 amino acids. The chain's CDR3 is CASRPGQRLDEQFF. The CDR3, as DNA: TGTGCCAGCAGGCCGGGACAGAGGTTGGATGAGCAGTTCTTC.

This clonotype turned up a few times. This chain's CDR3 is CASSINGGSSHEQFF. The CDR3 DNA follows: TGTGCCAGTAGTATAAATGGCGGGAGTAGCCATGAGCAGTTCTTC. The gene calls are TRBV19 and TRBJ2-1; 7 nucleotides match TRBD2. The trim removed 2 bases at V and 8 bases at J, leaving 9 bases unmatched. In germline, CDR1 is LNHDA, CDR2 SQIVND (reference sequence). CDR3 length equals 15 residues.

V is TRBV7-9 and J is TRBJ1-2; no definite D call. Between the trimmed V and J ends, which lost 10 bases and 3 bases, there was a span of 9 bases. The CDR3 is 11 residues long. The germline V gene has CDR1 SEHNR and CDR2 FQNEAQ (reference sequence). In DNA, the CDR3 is TGTGCCACGGGCGCAGACTATGGCTACACCTTC. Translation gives CATGADYGYTF.

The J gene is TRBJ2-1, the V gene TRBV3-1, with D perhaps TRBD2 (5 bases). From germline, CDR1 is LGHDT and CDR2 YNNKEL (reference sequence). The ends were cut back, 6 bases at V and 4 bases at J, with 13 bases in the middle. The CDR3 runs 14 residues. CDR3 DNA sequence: TGTGCCAGCAGACCTAGAGGGCAATACAATGAGCAGTTCTTC. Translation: CASRPRGQYNEQFF.

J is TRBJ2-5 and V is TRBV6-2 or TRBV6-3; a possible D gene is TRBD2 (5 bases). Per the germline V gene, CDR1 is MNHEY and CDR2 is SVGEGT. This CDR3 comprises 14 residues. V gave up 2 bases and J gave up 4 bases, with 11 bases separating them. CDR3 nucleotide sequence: TGTGCCAGCAGTTACACGGGAAGGCCAGAGACCCAGTACTTC. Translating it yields CASSYTGRPETQYF.